Shown below are 25 T cell receptor beta chains from a single sample sequenced in a study of monozygotic twins with inflammatory bowel disease. From the 5' RACE reads, TCRdb lists one entry per CDR3 protein and no DNA. The sample has 310,000 or so distinct CDR3 sequences. The sample taken for sequencing was blood. Source of these receptors: a human donor with ulcerative colitis or Crohn's disease, or a healthy co-twin of an affected twin (not recorded which).

The rearrangement uses TRBV7-2 and TRBJ2-3. The length of the CDR3 is 13 residues. CDR1 is SGHTA and CDR2 is FQGNSA in the germline V gene. The CDR3: CASSLQSTDTQYF.

This chain joins TRBV6-2 or TRBV6-3 and TRBJ1-2. The V gene's germline CDR1 is MNHEY and CDR2 SVGEGT. CDR3 length: 14 amino acids. CDR3 amino acids: CASSYPGRAYGYTF.

The chain uses TRBV5-1 and TRBJ2-5; TCRdb lists TRBD2, though no DNA is available to test this call. CDR3 length: 14 residues. CDR1 is SGHRS, CDR2 YFSETQ, per germline. The CDR3 is CASSTGLAEETQYF.

This chain joins TRBV20-1 and TRBJ2-1; TCRdb proposes TRBD1, but this gene call is untestable without DNA. Germline CDR1 DFQATT, CDR2 SNEGSKA (reference sequence). The CDR3 spans 13 residues. The CDR3 reads CSATGTGYNEQFF.

The chain combines TRBV5-4 with TRBJ2-5; the TCRdb D gene call, TRBD1, has no DNA to confirm it. Germline V gene data show CDR1 as SGHNT and CDR2 as YYREEE (reference sequence). The CDR3 is 14 residues long. The CDR3 loop is CASSLGQGRKTQYF.

The gene calls are TRBV28 and TRBJ2-5. The CDR3 contains 13 residues. Germline V lookup: CDR1 MDHEN, CDR2 SYDVKM. The CDR3 loop is CASRYSYQETQYF.

V usage is TRBV25-1 and J usage is TRBJ2-1. CDR1 MGHDK and CDR2 SYGVNS come from the germline V gene. This CDR3 region has 14 residues. CDR3 protein: CASSEWGLYNEQFF. Filled out from reference TRBV25-1 and TRBJ2-1, the complete variable domain reads EADIYQTPRYLVIGTGKKITLECSQTMGHDKMYWYQQDPGMELHLIHYSYGVNSTEKGDLSSESTVSRIRTEHFPLTLESARPSHTSQYLCASSEWGLYNEQFFGPGTRLTVL.

The rearrangement links TRBV5-5 to TRBJ2-3; checking the TCRdb D call of TRBD1 is not possible without DNA. The germline V gene encodes CDR1 SGHKS and CDR2 YYEKEE (reference sequence). CDR3 size: 15 residues. CDR3 region: CASSRDSPSTDTQYF.

This rearrangement joins TRBV5-1 to TRBJ2-3. The germline gives CDR1 SGHRS, CDR2 YFSETQ. This CDR3 is 17 amino acids long. The CDR3 loop is CASSFQGIGISTDTQYF.

The V gene is TRBV7-9, the J gene TRBJ1-1; TCRdb's D call, TRBD1, is unchecked because there is no DNA. The germline V gene encodes CDR1 SEHNR and CDR2 FQNEAQ (reference sequence). The CDR3 sequence is 12 residues long. The CDR3 is CASSLNRIEAFF.

This chain links TRBV7-6 with TRBJ2-5. Per germline, CDR1 SGHVS and CDR2 FNYEAQ. CDR3 length: 12 residues. CDR3: CASSLVSQTQYF.

The V and J genes are TRBV29-1 and TRBJ1-1. Per germline, CDR1 SQVTM and CDR2 ANQGSEA. CDR3 size: 14 residues. CDR3 sequence reads: CSVTPPAGYTEAFF.

The chain is built from TRBV6-1 and TRBJ2-1; with no DNA, the TCRdb D assignment of TRBD2 cannot be verified. The length of the CDR3 is 15 residues. The germline V gene has CDR1 MNHNS and CDR2 SASEGT. The CDR3 here is CASSLGPSRGNEQFF.

This chain connects TRBV4-2 to TRBJ2-3; TCRdb selects TRBD2, and the lack of DNA leaves this call unchecked. The CDR3 extends over 18 amino acids. Looked up from germline, CDR1 is LGHNA and CDR2 is YNFKEQ. The CDR3 sequence is CASSQRGTGGDFTDTQYF.

The chain links TRBV19 to TRBJ1-5. Germline CDR1 is LNHDA and CDR2 is SQIVND (reference sequence). The CDR3 runs 17 residues. This chain's CDR3 is CASSKTLGSNSNQPQHF.

V is TRBV10-1 and J is TRBJ2-6; TCRdb calls TRBD2, which cannot be checked without DNA. This CDR3 is built from 15 residues. Germline loops: CDR1 WNHNN, CDR2 SYGVQD (reference sequence). Here the CDR3 reads CASSAGTSGANVLTF.

The J gene is TRBJ2-7, the V gene TRBV5-1. Germline CDR1 reads SGHRS; CDR2 reads YFSETQ. The CDR3 extends over 14 amino acids. CDR3 loop: CASTPYKGTYEQYF.

This sequence joins TRBV20-1 and TRBJ2-5; the TCRdb call, TRBD2, lacks DNA for checking. The CDR3 has 11 amino acids. CDR1 and CDR2 from the germline V gene are DFQATT and SNEGSKA (reference sequence). Here the CDR3 reads CSAPRGKTQYF.

The V and J genes are TRBV7-3 and TRBJ1-3; TCRdb's assignment of TRBD1 cannot be checked, as there is no DNA. Germline V CDR1 and CDR2: SGHTA, FQGTGA. The length of the CDR3 is 16 residues. CDR3: CASSLQRGFFGNTIYF.

The chain employs TRBV20-1 and TRBJ2-7; there is no DNA to check the TCRdb D call of TRBD1. The CDR3 runs to 14 residues. CDR1 and CDR2 (germline): DFQATT, SNEGSKA (reference sequence). The CDR3 here is CSAQKGQVFGEQYF.

This chain links TRBV27 with TRBJ2-3; TCRdb designates TRBD1, a call that cannot be tested without DNA. Germline loops: CDR1 MNHEY, CDR2 SMNVEV (reference sequence). CDR3 length: 14 residues. The CDR3 loop reads CASSFGTPTDTQYF.

J is TRBJ2-2 and V is TRBV7-8; the TCRdb D gene call, TRBD1, has no DNA to confirm it. The CDR3 consists of 13 residues. From germline, CDR1 is SGHVS and CDR2 FQNEAQ. The CDR3 protein is CASRWGGTGELFF.

The chain uses TRBV20-1 and TRBJ2-2; as DNA is missing, the TRBD2 call by TCRdb cannot be tested. CDR1 is DFQATT and CDR2 is SNEGSKA in the germline V gene (reference sequence). This CDR3 spans 16 amino acids. The CDR3 region is CSARDAGGPWGGELFF.

The rearrangement links TRBV27 to TRBJ2-1; checking the TCRdb D call of TRBD1 is not possible without DNA. Germline V lookup: CDR1 MNHEY, CDR2 SMNVEV (reference sequence). The CDR3 is made up of 14 amino acids. This chain's CDR3 is CASRTGGTGNEQFF.

The rearrangement uses TRBV2 and TRBJ2-1; TCRdb returns TRBD1, unconfirmable since there is no DNA. CDR3 length: 12 amino acids. CDR1 and CDR2 from the germline V gene are SNHLY and FYNNEI. CDR3: CASSEEGDEQFF.